This T cell receptor (beta chain) derives from a study of molecular identifiers for immune sequencing clone quantification. Study-level findings and limits: Identical barcode-sharing TCR molecules could lead to underestimated sizes for highly expanded clones.

Germline CDR1 reads MNHEY; CDR2 reads SMNVEV (reference sequence). The CDR3 is 12 amino acids. V lost 6 bases and J lost 7, with 9 bases in between. Previously published methods and listed TCR primers were used for the bulk TCR libraries. Each CDR3 protein gets one entry after TCRdb re-called the PCR reads with MiXCR. The table lists over 550,000 distinct CDR3 sequences, about 25% of them singletons. This clonotype occurred many times. The antigen is unknown. The TCR sequence derives from a human donor in good health. Some libraries in this study had Jurkat cell RNA spiked in. The rearrangement uses TRBV27 and TRBJ2-2; D perhaps matches TRBD2 (6 bases). What was sequenced was naive CD8+ T cells from blood, with Jurkat cell RNA spiked in. Subset described: FACS-sorted CD8+CD4-CCR7+CD45RA+ naive T cells. CDR3 DNA sequence: TGTGCCAGCAGCTTGACTAGCGGGGAGCTGTTTTTT. Translating gives CASSLTSGELFF.